One and the same sample provided the 16 T cell receptor beta chains below, sequenced in a study of blood T cell repertoires in COVID-19. Sequencing was performed with immunoSEQ multiplex PCR; in TCRdb, only in-frame clones are kept and a portion is missing. The sample shows roughly 250,000 clones, over 75% of them seen only once. Sequencing was done on a sample of peripheral blood. The source of these receptors is a woman between 50 and 59 years old with acute or convalescent COVID-19.

The table lists this clone with a count of one. The chain joins TRBV7-2 to TRBJ1-1; D may be TRBD1 (5 bases). Trimming removed 1 base at V and 4 bases at J, with 16 bases between. Per germline, CDR1 SGHTA and CDR2 FQGNSA. This CDR3 region has 16 residues. CDR3 in amino acids: CASSLVGSGMGTEAFF. In nucleotides, the CDR3 is TGTGCCAGCAGCTTAGTCGGGTCAGGGATGGGCACTGAAGCTTTCTTT.

This chain connects TRBV10-1 to TRBJ1-2; no firm D call. The V end lost 1 base, the J end lost 3 bases, and 12 bases lay between the germline ends. The CDR3 sequence is 15 residues long. The germline V gene encodes CDR1 WNHNN and CDR2 SYGVQD (reference sequence). The chain's CDR3 is CASSELRRNYYGYTF. CDR3 bases: TGCGCCAGCAGTGAGTTGCGGCGGAATTACTATGGCTACACCTTC.

The chain links TRBV6-6 to TRBJ2-2; 8 bases match TRBD1. The CDR3 loop spans 15 amino acids. The J segment lost 1 base and the V segment lost 5 bases, leaving 3 bases of the junction unmatched. Germline CDR1 is MNHNY and CDR2 is SVGAGI (reference sequence). The CDR3 reads CASSTDRGNTGELFF. CDR3 coding DNA: TGTGCCAGCAGTACCGACAGGGGGAACACCGGGGAGCTGTTTTTT.

CDR3 in amino acids: CASSSDSHHPYEQYF. The DNA of the CDR3 is TGTGCCAGCAGCTCGGACTCCCACCATCCCTACGAGCAGTACTTC. The rearrangement uses TRBV13 and TRBJ2-7; possible D gene TRBD2, 5 bases. V dropped 4 bases and J dropped 2 bases, with 15 bases sitting between them. Germline V gene sequence: CDR1 PRHDT, CDR2 FYEKMQ (reference sequence). The CDR3 sequence is 15 residues long.

The rearrangement joins TRBV28 to TRBJ1-1; D possibly corresponds to TRBD1 (5 bases). The germline CDR1 and CDR2 sequences are MDHEN and SYDVKM. The CDR3 spans 14 residues. Trimming stripped 6 bases from V and 5 bases from J, with 16 bases between. The CDR3 loop is CASRPGPGGTEAFF. CDR3 nucleotide sequence: TGTGCCAGCAGACCGGGCCCCGGGGGGACTGAAGCTTTCTTT.

V gene TRBV7-8 combines with J gene TRBJ2-7, with 9 nucleotides matching TRBD2. The CDR3 runs to 15 residues. J was trimmed by 6 bases and V by 5 bases; bases with no gene match: 11. Germline V gene data show CDR1 as SGHVS and CDR2 as FQNEAQ. In DNA form, the CDR3 reads TGTGCCAGCAGCCGCTTAGCGGGAGAAGTGGTCGAGCAGTACTTC. Translating it yields CASSRLAGEVVEQYF. The full variable domain, in which reference TRBV7-8 and TRBJ2-7 provide the parts outside the CDR3, is GAGVSQSPRYKVAKRGQDVALRCDPISGHVSLFWYQQALGQGPEFLTYFQNEAQLDKSGLPSDRFFAERPEGSVSTLKIQRTQQEDSAVYLCASSRLAGEVVEQYFGPGTRLTVT.

The chain joins TRBV27 to TRBJ1-5; 11 positions match TRBD1. Unmatched junction bases numbered 6, after V lost 5 bases and J lost 6 bases. Looked up from germline, CDR1 is MNHEY and CDR2 is SMNVEV (reference sequence). The CDR3 covers 15 residues. Here the CDR3 reads CASSGGTGGLQPQHF. The CDR3 coding sequence is TGTGCCAGCAGTGGGGGGACAGGGGGTCTTCAGCCCCAGCATTTT.

Regarding this clone: This CDR3 is also generated by other DNA sequences in the sample. The chain is built from TRBV10-3 and TRBJ2-7; D is undetermined. This CDR3 is 12 amino acids long. The V gene's germline CDR1 is ENHRY and CDR2 SYGVKD. The V end lost 8 bases, the J end lost 3 bases, and 11 bases lay between the germline ends. The CDR3 DNA is TGTGCCATCGGTACGGGTGACTACGAGCAGTACTTC. It codes for CAIGTGDYEQYF.

V gene TRBV11-2 combines with J gene TRBJ2-7, with D unresolved. V was trimmed by 5 bases and J by 1 base, leaving 15 bases between them. Germline values: CDR1 SGHAT, CDR2 FQNNGV. The length of the CDR3 is 15 residues. CDR3 region: CASSPYRGSSYEQYF. CDR3 nucleotide sequence: TGTGCCAGCAGCCCCTATCGAGGTTCGTCCTACGAGCAGTACTTC.

The V gene is TRBV28, the J gene TRBJ1-5, with TRBD1 as a possible D gene (5 bases). V gave up 4 bases and J gave up 0 bases, with 13 bases separating them. This CDR3 region has 16 residues. CDR1 and CDR2 from the germline V gene are MDHEN and SYDVKM. The chain's CDR3 is CASSSSRAYSNQPQHF. CDR3 DNA: TGTGCCAGCAGTTCCAGCAGGGCTTATAGCAATCAGCCCCAGCATTTT. Based on the CDR3 plus reference TRBV28 and TRBJ1-5, the full variable domain is DVKVTQSSRYLVKRTGEKVFLECVQDMDHENMFWYRQDPGLGLRLIYFSYDVKMKEKGDIPEGYSVSREKKERFSLILESASTNQTSMYLCASSSSRAYSNQPQHFGDGTRLSIL.

The chain has TRBV2 and TRBJ1-1, with D perhaps matching TRBD1 (5 bases). Germline V gene sequence: CDR1 SNHLY, CDR2 FYNNEI. Trimming stripped 5 bases from V and 1 base from J, with 20 bases between. The CDR3 is made up of 17 amino acids. The CDR3 DNA is TGTGCCAGCAGTTCACCCGGTTCCAGCAGGGCGAACACTGAAGCTTTCTTT. Its translation is CASSSPGSSRANTEAFF.

The sample holds one count of this clone. The CDR3, as DNA: TGTGCCAGCAATATAGCGGGAGGAGGCGAGCAGTACTTC. It encodes CASNIAGGGEQYF. The rearrangement joins TRBV9 to TRBJ2-7; 10 bases agree with TRBD2. Germline CDR1 reads SGDLS; CDR2 reads YYNGEE. This CDR3 region has 13 residues. The V segment lost 6 bases and the J segment 6 bases; nucleotides outside the gene matches: 6.

The chain links TRBV29-1 to TRBJ2-7; 13 bases align to TRBD2. V dropped 4 bases and J dropped 4; count of bases not matched to a gene: 7. CDR3 length: 15 amino acids. The germline V gene has CDR1 SQVTM and CDR2 ANQGSEA. In DNA form, the CDR3 reads TGCAGCGTTGCTACTAGCGGGAGGGCGCTGTACGAGCAGTACTTC. Amino acids: CSVATSGRALYEQYF.

The chain joins TRBV6-2 or TRBV6-3 to TRBJ1-1; no definite D call. Germline values: CDR1 MNHEY, CDR2 SVGEGT. V gave up 3 bases and J gave up 4 bases, with 9 bases separating them. The CDR3 is 13 amino acids. The CDR3 sequence: CASSYLASTEAFF. The CDR3 coding sequence is TGTGCCAGCAGTTATTTAGCTTCCACTGAAGCTTTCTTT.

The chain couples TRBV19 to TRBJ1-2; 8 positions agree with TRBD1. The CDR3 is 14 amino acids. The ends lost 7 bases at V and 8 bases at J; junction bases unmatched: 12. CDR1 is LNHDA and CDR2 is SQIVND in the germline V gene (reference sequence). CDR3 region: CASTSYRGIRGYTF. CDR3 nucleotides: TGTGCCAGTACCTCATACAGGGGGATACGGGGCTACACCTTC.

The rearrangement uses TRBV6-2 or TRBV6-3 and TRBJ2-7; D perhaps matches TRBD1 (5 bases). The CDR3 loop spans 16 amino acids. CDR1 is MNHEY and CDR2 is SVGEGT in the germline V gene. Trimming cost V 0 bases and J 0 bases, with 12 bases left between them. CDR3 DNA sequence: TGTGCCAGCAGTTACTCGCCACAGGCCCACTCCTACGAGCAGTACTTC. It is translated as CASSYSPQAHSYEQYF.